A single sample gave rise to the 16 T cell receptor beta chains below, sequenced in a study of cytotoxic CD8 clonotypes in ibrutinib-treated CLL. Sequencing used immunoSEQ multiplex PCR; TCRdb keeps in-frame clones, though not all of them. Of about 89,000 clones listed, around four fifths were seen once; the top ten hold 32%. The sequencing here drew on PBMCs, taken after 12 months of ibrutinib treatment. These receptors all come from a human donor with chronic lymphocytic leukemia.

CDR3 sequence (DNA): TGTGCCAGCAGCTTGCCCAGGGAGAACACTGAAGCTTTCTTT. This sequence encodes CASSLPRENTEAFF. The V gene is TRBV5-6, the J gene TRBJ1-1; D is possibly TRBD1 (5 bases). V dropped 1 base and J dropped 1 base, with 8 bases sitting between them. Germline lookup yields CDR1 SGHDT and CDR2 YYEEEE. The CDR3 runs to 14 residues.

The genes are TRBV28 and TRBJ1-5; 9 bases match TRBD1. Germline-derived CDR1 and CDR2 are MDHEN and SYDVKM. The CDR3 covers 17 residues. V dropped 5 bases and J dropped 2; count of bases not matched to a gene: 10. The CDR3 spells CASSPFGGTGRNQPQHF. CDR3 bases: TGTGCCAGCAGTCCTTTTGGGGGGACAGGGCGCAATCAGCCCCAGCATTTT.

The chain uses TRBV5-1 and TRBJ1-2; D perhaps matches TRBD1 (5 bases). Deletions cut 5 bases from V and 3 bases from J, with 11 bases between. Germline V lookup: CDR1 SGHRS, CDR2 YFSETQ. The CDR3 length is 13 residues. CDR3 in DNA: TGCGCCAGCAGGTCGTGGGGGGACTATGGCTACACCTTC. This translates into CASRSWGDYGYTF.

This chain connects TRBV5-6 to TRBJ2-1; TRBD1 might be the D (6 bases). Germline CDR1 is SGHDT and CDR2 is YYEEEE. V was shortened by 7 bases and J by 7 bases, with 15 bases between the two germline ends. The CDR3 covers 13 residues. The CDR3 spells CASGRGRGNEQFF. Written as DNA, the CDR3 is TGTGCCAGCGGAAGAGGCAGGGGAAATGAGCAGTTCTTC.

The chain employs TRBV15 and TRBJ1-2; D is unclear. The ends were cut back, 0 bases at V and 8 bases at J, with 10 bases in the middle. Germline values: CDR1 LNHNV, CDR2 YYDKDF (reference sequence). The CDR3 consists of 13 residues. CDR3 bases: TGTGCCACCAGCAGAGACGGACTCTCGGGCTACACCTTC. It yields the protein CATSRDGLSGYTF.

V is TRBV4-2 and J is TRBJ2-7, with D maybe TRBD2 (5 bases). V lost 2 bases, J lost 0 bases, and 11 bases lay in between. The CDR3 has 15 residues. From germline, CDR1 is LGHNA and CDR2 YNFKEQ. The CDR3 here is CASSQLFEGSYEQYF. The DNA for the CDR3 is TGTGCCAGCAGCCAATTATTTGAGGGCTCCTACGAGCAGTACTTC.

J is TRBJ2-7 and V is TRBV5-4; the D gene could be TRBD1 or TRBD2 (5 bases each). The CDR3 loop spans 14 amino acids. The germline gives CDR1 SGHNT, CDR2 YYREEE (reference sequence). V shed 4 bases and J shed 7 bases, with 18 bases lying between them. The CDR3 is CASSPPERGGEQYF. CDR3 DNA sequence: TGTGCCAGCAGCCCCCCAGAGAGGGGTGGAGAGCAGTACTTC.

V gene TRBV30 combines with J gene TRBJ2-2, with D perhaps being TRBD1 or TRBD2 (5 bases each). The CDR3 is made up of 14 amino acids. V shed 3 bases and J shed 0 bases, with 8 bases lying between them. Germline V gene data show CDR1 as GTSNPN and CDR2 as SVGIG (reference sequence). The chain's CDR3 is CAWSRETNTGELFF. CDR3 DNA: TGTGCCTGGAGCAGGGAGACGAACACCGGGGAGCTGTTTTTT.

This clone was recorded many times. This sequence joins TRBV5-1 and TRBJ2-3; 10 nucleotides agree with TRBD2. V lost 5 bases to trimming and J lost 2 bases; unmatched junction nucleotides: 5. This CDR3 has 15 amino acids. CDR1 and CDR2 (germline): SGHRS, YFSETQ. In DNA, the CDR3 is TGCGCCAGCAGGCTAGCGGGGGCCTACACAGATACGCAGTATTTT. This codes for CASRLAGAYTDTQYF.

The V gene is TRBV11-2, the J gene TRBJ2-1, with D perhaps matching TRBD1 or TRBD2 (6 bases each). The CDR3 runs to 18 residues. Trimming took off 0 bases at V and 3 bases at J, with 18 bases between the two ends. CDR1 and CDR2 from the germline V gene are SGHAT and FQNNGV. As DNA, the CDR3 is TGTGCCAGCAGCTTAGATCAATGGGGGGCGGTGGGCTACAATGAGCAGTTCTTC. Protein: CASSLDQWGAVGYNEQFF.

This chain joins TRBV10-1 and TRBJ1-5; D may be TRBD1 (6 bases). The germline CDR1 and CDR2 sequences are WNHNN and SYGVQD (reference sequence). Trimming took 4 bases from V and 6 from J, leaving 10 bases between them. This CDR3 is built from 13 residues. The CDR3 region is CASSATGPQPQHF. CDR3 in DNA: TGCGCCAGCAGTGCAACAGGGCCTCAGCCCCAGCATTTT.

The genes are TRBV7-2 and TRBJ2-2; D may match TRBD1 or TRBD2 (5 bases each). Germline lookup yields CDR1 SGHTA and CDR2 FQGNSA. The V gene lost 6 bases and the J gene lost 7 bases, with 18 bases spanning the gap. This CDR3 has 15 amino acids. CDR3 bases: TGTGCCAGCAGACTTAGTAGAGGGGAACACGGGGAGCTGTTTTTT. Translation gives CASRLSRGEHGELFF.

The chain combines TRBV14 with TRBJ1-2; tentative D call: TRBD1 (5 bases). This CDR3 contains 15 residues. The germline V and J ends were trimmed by 3 bases and 2 bases, with 13 bases remaining between them. The germline V gene encodes CDR1 SGHDN and CDR2 FVKESK. The CDR3: CASSQTQGGNYGYTF. The CDR3 nucleotides are TGTGCCAGCAGCCAGACTCAGGGTGGAAACTATGGCTACACCTTC.

This clone was counted only a few times. The genes are TRBV6-6 and TRBJ1-4, with D perhaps TRBD1 (5 bases). Trimming took 0 bases from V and 12 from J, leaving 14 bases between them. Germline loops: CDR1 MNHNY, CDR2 SVGAGI (reference sequence). The CDR3 is made up of 14 amino acids. The CDR3 region is CASSYSYTVGELFF. The CDR3 DNA follows: TGTGCCAGCAGTTACTCGTATACCGTGGGGGAACTGTTTTTT.

This chain uses TRBV7-9 with TRBJ1-5, with 9 bases identical to TRBD1. V trimming: 1 base; J trimming: 6 bases; junction bases outside the gene matches: 4. This CDR3 is built from 15 residues. Germline CDR1 reads SEHNR; CDR2 reads FQNEAQ (reference sequence). The CDR3 DNA sequence: TGTGCCAGCAGCTTAGATACAGGGGGCGGTCAGCCCCAGCATTTT. Its protein product is CASSLDTGGGQPQHF.

The rearrangement joins TRBV11-3 to TRBJ2-1, with D possibly matching TRBD2 (5 bases). The CDR3 extends over 15 amino acids. Germline V gene lookup returns CDR1 SGHNT and CDR2 YENEEA. Trimming shortened V by 1 base and J by 2 bases, and 9 bases separated the two germline ends. CDR3 sequence (DNA): TGTGCCAGCAGCTTAGTGGGCGGGCCCTACAATGAGCAGTTCTTC. Translating gives CASSLVGGPYNEQFF.